This T cell receptor (beta chain) was profiled in a study of cytomegalovirus exposure and HLA in healthy donors. The study's findings and limits: Subsequent analysis showed first-cohort TCR clusters tending to co-occur in more than 90 validation repertoires. Cytomegalovirus association was listed for under 200 TCR beta chains. In vitro checks showed that a few CMV-associated chains really do target CMV antigens.

The V gene lost 2 bases and the J gene lost 10 bases, with 15 bases spanning the gap. The CDR3 runs to 14 residues. CDR1 is MNHNY, CDR2 SVGAGI, per germline (reference sequence). This clone has a handful of counts. As yet, its antigen is unknown. Sequenced by immunoSEQ multiplex PCR; TCRdb stores in-frame clones only, minus some. The sample lists hundreds of thousands of clones, approximately 87% occurring once. Among the 90 to 150 subjects of the validation cohort, separate from the 666-subject first cohort, were the donors. This chain connects TRBV6-6 to TRBJ1-5; tentative D call: TRBD1 (5 bases). This clonotype was sampled from a woman aged 18-29 years in good health and CMV-seronegative. The material sequenced was PBMCs. The CDR3 is CASSYDGTPGPQHF. The CDR3 nucleotides read TGTGCCAGCAGTTACGACGGGACCCCGGGCCCCCAGCATTTT.